These 32 T cell receptor beta chains came from one sample sequenced in a study of response to subunit inactivated influenza vaccine. Using its own MiXCR run on the RT-PCR reads, TCRdb lists one record per CDR3 protein. The sample has fewer than 600,000 distinct CDR3 sequences; around 7.7% are singletons. Sequencing used PBMCs from blood, obtained less than 30 months after vaccination. The receptor set was obtained from a man aged 45 to 70 who received an inactivated influenza vaccine.

This clonotype was seen at least ten times. This chain joins TRBV20-1 and TRBJ2-5; 8 bases align to TRBD2. Germline lookup yields CDR1 DFQATT and CDR2 SNEGSKA (reference sequence). The ends lost 1 base at V and 6 bases at J; junction bases unmatched: 4. CDR3 size: 13 residues. Here the CDR3 reads CSARAGGRQTQYF. Here the CDR3 DNA reads TGCAGTGCTAGAGCGGGAGGGCGGCAGACCCAGTACTTC.

This clonotype was observed a few times. This chain links TRBV15 with TRBJ2-3; the match to TRBD2 covers 9 bases. CDR1 is LNHNV and CDR2 is YYDKDF in the germline V gene (reference sequence). The trim removed 2 bases at V and 2 bases at J, leaving 5 bases unmatched. The CDR3 runs 16 residues. The CDR3 DNA reads as TGTGCCACCAGCAGATCCCCTAGCGGGACCACAGATACGCAGTATTTT. Amino acids: CATSRSPSGTTDTQYF.

The gene calls are TRBV12-3 or TRBV12-4 and TRBJ2-1; 7 bases agree with TRBD2. The CDR3 extends over 16 amino acids. The J segment lost 5 bases and the V segment lost 1 base, leaving 8 bases of the junction unmatched. For the CDR3, the DNA is TGTGCCAGCAGTTTAGATCCAGCGGGGCGCAACAATGAGCAGTTCTTC. Amino acids: CASSLDPAGRNNEQFF.

In its sample, this clonotype was seen a few times. V usage is TRBV6-2 or TRBV6-3 and J usage is TRBJ2-1; D gene unclear. The germline gives CDR1 MNHEY, CDR2 SVGEGT. V dropped 6 bases and J dropped 7 bases, with 7 bases sitting between them. The CDR3 consists of 11 residues. CDR3 region: CASRTDNEQFF. The CDR3 bases are TGTGCCAGCAGAACGGATAATGAGCAGTTCTTC.

The rearrangement uses TRBV28 and TRBJ1-5; D not resolved. Per germline, CDR1 MDHEN and CDR2 SYDVKM. The CDR3 covers 13 residues. Trimming shortened V by 9 bases and J by 0 bases, and 9 bases separated the two germline ends. The CDR3 here is CASAGDSNQPQHF. In nucleotides, the CDR3 is TGTGCCAGTGCCGGGGATAGCAATCAGCCCCAGCATTTT. Full variable domain (rest looked up from reference TRBV28 and TRBJ1-5): DVKVTQSSRYLVKRTGEKVFLECVQDMDHENMFWYRQDPGLGLRLIYFSYDVKMKEKGDIPEGYSVSREKKERFSLILESASTNQTSMYLCASAGDSNQPQHFGDGTRLSIL.

The rearrangement joins TRBV19 to TRBJ2-3, with 9 bases identical to TRBD1. Germline assignment: CDR1 LNHDA and CDR2 SQIVND (reference sequence). Losses at the gene ends were 5 bases for V and 1 base for J; bases not matched to a gene: 10. This CDR3 contains 17 residues. The CDR3 DNA reads TGTGCCAGTAGTTCAACAGGGGGCGCAGTCCGCACAGATACGCAGTATTTT. Protein product: CASSSTGGAVRTDTQYF.

This clonotype was seen more than once but under ten times. V usage is TRBV10-2 and J usage is TRBJ1-1; TRBD1 might be the D (5 bases). Germline assignment: CDR1 WSHSY and CDR2 SAAADI. V was pared by 4 bases and J by 4 bases, with 10 bases between. The CDR3 sequence is 13 residues long. The CDR3 nucleotides are TGCGCCAGCAGTGTGGGGGTTGCCACTGAAGCTTTCTTT. Protein product: CASSVGVATEAFF.

This chain links TRBV12-3 or TRBV12-4 with TRBJ2-1, with 8 bases identical to TRBD2. This CDR3 has 15 amino acids. With V trimmed by 2 bases and J by 4 bases, 4 bases remained unmatched. The CDR3: CASSLPGGGYNEQFF. Here the CDR3 DNA reads TGTGCCAGCAGTTTACCGGGGGGGGGTTACAATGAGCAGTTCTTC.

The chain couples TRBV12-3 or TRBV12-4 to TRBJ2-5; TRBD1 might be the D (5 bases). CDR3 size: 15 residues. V gave up 6 bases and J gave up 10 bases, with 24 bases separating them. This CDR3 reads CASSRTQDPPVIQYF. The CDR3 DNA is TGTGCCAGCAGCCGCACACAGGACCCACCGGTGATCCAGTACTTC.

This clonotype turned up a few times. J is TRBJ2-7 and V is TRBV7-9, with a weak D call TRBD1 (6 bases). The V end was cut by 5 bases, the J end by 4 bases, with 18 bases between. Germline lookup yields CDR1 SEHNR and CDR2 FQNEAQ (reference sequence). This CDR3 region has 15 residues. The CDR3 sequence is CASSLYPGQSYEQYF. The CDR3 nucleotides read TGTGCCAGCAGCCTCTATCCGGGACAATCGTACGAGCAGTACTTC.

This clonotype came up many times. V and J are TRBV12-3 or TRBV12-4 and TRBJ1-5; D not certain. The CDR3 spans 14 residues. The V end lost 4 bases, the J end lost 2 bases, and 9 bases lay between the germline ends. For the CDR3, the DNA is TGTGCCAGCAGTTATGCCGCGGGCAATCAGCCCCAGCATTTT. Its translation: CASSYAAGNQPQHF.

This rearrangement joins TRBV25-1 to TRBJ2-7; no firm D call. CDR1 is MGHDK and CDR2 is SYGVNS in the germline V gene. The CDR3 loop spans 13 amino acids. V was cut by 5 bases and J by 7 bases, with 15 bases left in between. The CDR3 sequence: CASSKGGLGEQYF. CDR3 nucleotides: TGTGCCAGCAGTAAGGGCGGATTGGGAGAGCAGTACTTC.

V gene TRBV5-1 combines with J gene TRBJ2-1, with 8 bases fitting TRBD2. The germline V gene encodes CDR1 SGHRS and CDR2 YFSETQ. This CDR3 has 15 residues. The trim removed 2 bases at V and 5 bases at J, leaving 6 bases unmatched. This chain's CDR3 is CASSFRGGRNNEQFF. The CDR3, as DNA: TGCGCCAGCAGCTTTCGGGGGGGTCGAAACAATGAGCAGTTCTTC.

This clonotype was recorded many times. This chain uses TRBV7-2 with TRBJ2-7, with D maybe TRBD1 (6 bases). The CDR3 runs 17 residues. Germline values: CDR1 SGHTA, CDR2 FQGNSA. The V end lost 1 base, the J end lost 0 bases, and 16 bases lay between the germline ends. CDR3 loop: CASSLGATGRVSYEQYF. The CDR3 bases are TGTGCCAGCAGCTTAGGGGCGACAGGACGCGTCTCCTACGAGCAGTACTTC.

The V and J genes are TRBV20-1 and TRBJ2-7; 8 positions agree with TRBD2. This CDR3 contains 13 residues. Trimming removed 3 bases from V and 3 bases from J; junction bases left unmatched: 4. Germline V lookup: CDR1 DFQATT, CDR2 SNEGSKA (reference sequence). The CDR3 nucleotides are TGCAGTGCTAGCGGGAGGGAGTTCTACGAGCAGTACTTC. The encoded protein is CSASGREFYEQYF.

V and J are TRBV15 and TRBJ2-7; 14 bases fit TRBD2. J lost 6 bases, V lost 1 base, and 5 bases had no gene match. CDR1 and CDR2 (germline): LNHNV, YYDKDF (reference sequence). The CDR3 length is 16 residues. In DNA, the CDR3 is TGTGCCACCAGCAGAGCAACGGGACTAGCGGGAGTCGAGCAGTACTTC. Translating gives CATSRATGLAGVEQYF.

V usage is TRBV2 and J usage is TRBJ1-1; possible D gene TRBD1, 5 bases. CDR1 and CDR2 (germline): SNHLY, FYNNEI. V was pared by 6 bases and J by 1 base, with 12 bases between. This CDR3 has 14 residues. The CDR3 loop reads CASRGGRWNTEAFF. The CDR3 nucleotides are TGTGCCAGCAGGGGGGGACGGTGGAACACTGAAGCTTTCTTT.

This sequence joins TRBV20-1 and TRBJ2-7, with 8 bases fitting TRBD2. Looked up from germline, CDR1 is DFQATT and CDR2 is SNEGSKA (reference sequence). The CDR3 is 13 amino acids. After removal of 3 bases from V and 6 bases from J, the junction contained 7 bases not matched to a gene. The CDR3 DNA is TGCAGTGCTAGTTCCGGGACTAGAAGCGAGCAGTACTTC. The encoded protein is CSASSGTRSEQYF.

In this sample, this clonotype turned up many times. The chain has TRBV5-1 and TRBJ2-1; D uncertain. This CDR3 comprises 14 residues. The V and J ends lost 2 bases and 5 bases respectively, with 11 bases between them. The germline CDR1 and CDR2 sequences are SGHRS and YFSETQ. In DNA form, the CDR3 reads TGCGCCAGCAGCTTATCATGGCGGCACAATGAGCAGTTCTTC. Protein: CASSLSWRHNEQFF.

This chain connects TRBV6-2 or TRBV6-3 to TRBJ2-7; 7 bases map to TRBD1. Germline CDR1 reads MNHEY; CDR2 reads SVGEGT. The CDR3 extends over 14 amino acids. The ends lost 6 bases at V and 2 bases at J; junction bases unmatched: 7. The CDR3 DNA follows: TGTGCCAGCAGCCGACAGGGCACTACCTACGAGCAGTACTTC. As protein: CASSRQGTTYEQYF.

V and J are TRBV6-2 or TRBV6-3 and TRBJ1-1, with 8 bases aligning to TRBD1. V shed 5 bases and J 13 bases; nucleotides not matched to a gene: 9. This CDR3 spans 12 amino acids. The germline gives CDR1 MNHEY, CDR2 SVGEGT. The DNA for the CDR3 is TGTGCCAGCAGTCGAGCGGACAGGGTTATTTTCTTT. Translation: CASSRADRVIFF.

The rearrangement links TRBV11-2 to TRBJ2-7, with 11 positions matching TRBD2. Trimming took 5 bases from V and 3 from J; bases not matched to a gene: 6. From germline, CDR1 is SGHAT and CDR2 FQNNGV. The CDR3 extends over 15 amino acids. This chain's CDR3 is CASSRRLAGNYEQYF. For the CDR3, the DNA is TGTGCCAGCAGCCGGAGACTAGCGGGAAACTACGAGCAGTACTTC.

There are many counts of this clonotype. The CDR3 DNA sequence: TGTGCCAGCAGTCGACAGGGACCGCCTGAAGCTTTCTTT. Its protein is CASSRQGPPEAFF. The chain joins TRBV7-2 to TRBJ1-1; 7 bases match TRBD1. Unmatched junction bases numbered 7, after V lost 6 bases and J lost 6 bases. CDR3 length: 13 amino acids. CDR1 is SGHTA, CDR2 FQGNSA, per germline.

The rearrangement joins TRBV20-1 to TRBJ2-2; D unclear. V was clipped by 6 bases and J by 4 bases, with 15 bases between them. The CDR3 has 14 amino acids. The germline CDR1 and CDR2 sequences are DFQATT and SNEGSKA (reference sequence). The CDR3 here is CSAKDPRRTGELFF. The CDR3 nucleotides read TGCAGTGCCAAGGACCCCCGGCGCACCGGGGAGCTGTTTTTT.

The chain employs TRBV5-1 and TRBJ1-3; a possible D gene is TRBD1 (5 bases). Germline V gene data show CDR1 as SGHRS and CDR2 as YFSETQ. Trimming removed 0 bases from V and 4 bases from J, with 14 bases in between. The CDR3 has 16 residues. The CDR3 region is CASSLEGGREGNTIYF. Written as DNA, the CDR3 is TGCGCCAGCAGCTTGGAGGGCGGCAGGGAAGGAAACACCATATATTTT.

The chain couples TRBV5-1 to TRBJ2-1; 13 nucleotides match TRBD2. CDR1 SGHRS and CDR2 YFSETQ come from the germline V gene. V trimming: 4 bases; J trimming: 10 bases; junction bases outside the gene matches: 8. This CDR3 spans 15 amino acids. The CDR3 reads CASSKGLAGAGEQFF. The CDR3 DNA reads TGCGCCAGCAGCAAAGGACTAGCGGGAGCTGGGGAGCAGTTCTTC.

This clonotype showed up just a few times. Written as DNA, the CDR3 is TGTGCCAGCAGCGTAGGCAGCCTGGGGAACTACGAGCAGTACTTC. It translates to CASSVGSLGNYEQYF. This chain joins TRBV9 and TRBJ2-7; D unclear. CDR1 SGDLS and CDR2 YYNGEE come from the germline V gene. V was clipped by 0 bases and J by 3 bases, with 13 bases between them. The CDR3 covers 15 residues.

There are many counts of this clonotype. The chain recombines TRBV28 with TRBJ2-1; D remains ambiguous. The V gene lost 6 bases and the J gene lost 0 bases, with 9 bases spanning the gap. The CDR3 is made up of 14 amino acids. Germline V gene data show CDR1 as MDHEN and CDR2 as SYDVKM. CDR3 amino acids: CASSLPPSYNEQFF. The DNA for the CDR3 is TGTGCCAGCAGCCTTCCCCCCTCCTACAATGAGCAGTTCTTC.

This clonotype was observed a few times. This rearrangement joins TRBV4-2 to TRBJ2-2; no firm D call. The germline V gene encodes CDR1 LGHNA and CDR2 YNFKEQ. V lost 0 bases and J 0 bases, leaving 8 bases between the germline ends. The CDR3 runs to 16 residues. Here the CDR3 reads CASSQEAFANTGELFF. For the CDR3, the DNA is TGTGCCAGCAGCCAAGAGGCTTTCGCGAACACCGGGGAGCTGTTTTTT.

The V and J genes are TRBV29-1 and TRBJ2-3; 7 bases are a match to TRBD1. The germline V gene has CDR1 SQVTM and CDR2 ANQGSEA. This CDR3 is 16 amino acids long. Trimming at V came to 2 bases and at J to 1 base, leaving 9 bases not matched to a gene. CDR3 DNA: TGCAGCGTTGAAACCTTACAGGGGATCGGCACAGATACGCAGTATTTT. It is translated as CSVETLQGIGTDTQYF.

There are many counts of this clonotype. CDR3 residues: CSVEDRGEGGTYEQYF. CDR3 DNA sequence: TGCAGCGTTGAAGATCGGGGTGAAGGGGGCACCTACGAGCAGTACTTC. The gene calls are TRBV29-1 and TRBJ2-7; 7 nucleotides match TRBD1. The germline CDR1 and CDR2 sequences are SQVTM and ANQGSEA. V gave up 0 bases and J gave up 2 bases; unmatched junction bases: 10. The CDR3 loop spans 16 amino acids.

This clonotype appeared a few times. The J gene is TRBJ2-2, the V gene TRBV3-1; D is unresolved. V was trimmed by 2 bases and J by 4 bases, leaving 14 bases between them. The CDR3 sequence is 16 residues long. Per the germline V gene, CDR1 is LGHDT and CDR2 is YNNKEL (reference sequence). In DNA form, the CDR3 reads TGTGCCAGCAGCCAATTTAAGGGCAGCCTCACCGGGGAGCTGTTTTTT. Amino acids: CASSQFKGSLTGELFF.